These T cell receptor beta chains were read from a single sample in a study of blood T cell repertoires in COVID-19. Sequencing was performed with immunoSEQ multiplex PCR; in TCRdb, only in-frame clones are kept and a portion is missing. Here the sample spans 120,000 or so clones, roughly four fifths being singletons. Sequenced: peripheral blood. The receptors shown here come from an older woman with acute or convalescent COVID-19. Each CDR3 is given with its conserved first and last residue. Fields, in order: V gene, D gene, J gene, clone size, CDR3 DNA, CDR3 protein. A D gene is named only where the DNA matches it firmly. Rows may omit the clone size; those that give it use once, few, many or a size class.

v_gene: TRBV5-1; d_gene: .; j_gene: TRBJ2-7; abundance: .; CDR3nt: TGCGCCAGCAGCTGGACCCCTGGACAGTCCTCCGAGCAGTACTTC; CDR3aa: CASSWTPGQSSEQYF
v_gene: TRBV24-1; d_gene: .; j_gene: TRBJ2-3; abundance: few; CDR3nt: TGTGCCACCAGTGAACCGGCTAGTTATATCGATACGCAGTATTTT; CDR3aa: CATSEPASYIDTQYF
v_gene: TRBV10-3; d_gene: TRBD2; j_gene: TRBJ2-7; abundance: .; CDR3nt: TGTGCCATCAGTACTAGCGGGGGGACGAGCTCCTACGAGCAGTACTTC; CDR3aa: CAISTSGGTSSYEQYF
v_gene: TRBV7-6; d_gene: .; j_gene: TRBJ1-4; abundance: .; CDR3nt: TGTGCCAGCAGCTTAGCTGCAGGAAAGAATGAAAAACTGTTTTTT; CDR3aa: CASSLAAGKNEKLFF
v_gene: TRBV4-3; d_gene: .; j_gene: TRBJ2-7; abundance: .; CDR3nt: TGCGCCAGCAGCCAAGATTCCCAGATCTACGAGCAGTACTTC; CDR3aa: CASSQDSQIYEQYF
v_gene: TRBV9; d_gene: .; j_gene: TRBJ1-4; abundance: .; CDR3nt: TGTGCCAGCAGCCTCCGAGAGGGGACTCGCGAAAAACTGTTTTTT; CDR3aa: CASSLREGTREKLFF
v_gene: TRBV7-9; d_gene: .; j_gene: TRBJ2-7; abundance: few; CDR3nt: TGTGCCAGCAGCTTTTTCAGGGGTCAGGACGAGCAGTACTTC; CDR3aa: CASSFFRGQDEQYF
v_gene: TRBV5-1; d_gene: .; j_gene: TRBJ1-1; abundance: .; CDR3nt: TGCGCCAGCAGCTTGGTTACAGGGCGAATGAACACTGAAGCTTTCTTT; CDR3aa: CASSLVTGRMNTEAFF
v_gene: TRBV7-9; d_gene: .; j_gene: TRBJ2-1; abundance: .; CDR3nt: TGTGCCAGCAGCCAGAACAATGAGCAGTTCTTC; CDR3aa: CASSQNNEQFF
v_gene: TRBV29-1; d_gene: .; j_gene: TRBJ2-3; abundance: .; CDR3nt: TGCAGCGTTGCAGCGACGGACAGAGATACGCAGTATTTT; CDR3aa: CSVAATDRDTQYF